This T cell receptor (beta chain) was profiled in a study of blood T cells in healthy people across ages. The second PCR ran roughly 7 to 12 cycles with a sample-barcoded 5' primer and J-beta primers. TCRdb reprocessed the 5' RACE reads with MiXCR, giving one entry per CDR3 protein. The sample carries 800,000 to 950,000 distinct CDR3 sequences, about 29% recorded once. The CDR3 is 14 amino acids. The germline V gene encodes CDR1 DFQATT and CDR2 SNEGSKA (reference sequence). The junction had 9 bases not matched to a gene; V was cut back by 6 bases and J by 2 bases. In addition, the sample was reused for a study of T cells of mothers and their children.

The chain is built from TRBV20-1 and TRBJ2-7; 8 bases map to TRBD2. Sequencing was done on a sample of blood. This TCR derives from a woman aged 40 to 50 in good health. CDR3 protein: CSALSGTRPYEQYF. The DNA of the CDR3 is TGCAGTGCCCTTTCCGGGACTAGGCCCTACGAGCAGTACTTC.